The clone carrying this T cell receptor beta chain was counted many times. This specimen belongs to a study of human T cells and chemical hapten exposure. Study-wide context: Per-sample TCR yields varied mainly from small pooled library volume differences.

The time point: healthy volunteer bleed at 2 weeks. The authors' total RNA extraction used unfractionated whole blood. Trimming took off 2 bases at V and 2 bases at J, with 3 bases between the two ends. Germline lookup yields CDR1 KGHSH and CDR2 LQKENI. The CDR3 sequence is 12 residues long. Unique molecular identifiers were linked by the library to individual cDNA molecules. Original processing notes: Samples ranged from about 23,224 to 690,600 TCRs, with a median of approximately 91,000. TCRdb used MiXCR to reprocess the RACE reads, holding one entry per CDR3 protein. In this record, the V and J calls reflect TCRdb's handling and not the investigators' own analysis. Here the sample spans around 130,000 distinct CDR3 sequences, 9% to 10% being singletons.

The sequence was obtained from a male donor in good health. Some clones in this sample may be carry-over from other donors' samples. Sample: whole blood. The chain couples TRBV18 to TRBJ1-1; D remains unclear. The CDR3 spells CASSPYNTEAFF. The DNA of the CDR3 is TGTGCCAGCTCACCATACAACACTGAAGCTTTCTTT. Supplemented by reference TRBV18 and TRBJ1-1, the full variable domain reads NAGVMQNPRHLVRRRGQEARLRCSPMKGHSHVYWYRQLPEEGLKFMVYLQKENIIDESGMPKERFSAEFPKEGPSILRIQQVVRGDSAAYFCASSPYNTEAFFGQGTRLTVV.